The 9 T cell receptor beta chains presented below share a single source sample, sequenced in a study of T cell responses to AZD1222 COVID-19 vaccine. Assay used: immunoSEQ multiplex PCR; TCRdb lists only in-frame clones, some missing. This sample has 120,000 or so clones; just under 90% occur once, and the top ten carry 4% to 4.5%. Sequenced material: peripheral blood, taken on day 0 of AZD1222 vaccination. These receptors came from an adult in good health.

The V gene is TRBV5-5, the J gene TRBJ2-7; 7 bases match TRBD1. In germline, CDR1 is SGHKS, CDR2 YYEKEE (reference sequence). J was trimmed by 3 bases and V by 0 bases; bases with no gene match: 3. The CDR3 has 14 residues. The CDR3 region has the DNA TGTGCCAGCAGCTTGGGGACAGGAAACTACGAGCAGTACTTC. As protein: CASSLGTGNYEQYF.

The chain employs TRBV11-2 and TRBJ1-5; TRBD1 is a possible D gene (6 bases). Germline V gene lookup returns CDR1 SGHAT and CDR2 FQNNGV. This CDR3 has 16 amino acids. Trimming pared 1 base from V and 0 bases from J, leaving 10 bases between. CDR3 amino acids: CASSLGQDYSNQPQHF. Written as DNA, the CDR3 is TGTGCCAGCAGCTTAGGACAGGATTATAGCAATCAGCCCCAGCATTTT.

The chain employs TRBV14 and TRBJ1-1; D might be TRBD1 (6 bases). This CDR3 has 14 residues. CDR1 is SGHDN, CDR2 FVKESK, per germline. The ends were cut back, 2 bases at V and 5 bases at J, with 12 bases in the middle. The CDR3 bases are TGTGCCAGCAGCCAATTGGCAGGGGTGACTGAAGCTTTCTTT. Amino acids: CASSQLAGVTEAFF.

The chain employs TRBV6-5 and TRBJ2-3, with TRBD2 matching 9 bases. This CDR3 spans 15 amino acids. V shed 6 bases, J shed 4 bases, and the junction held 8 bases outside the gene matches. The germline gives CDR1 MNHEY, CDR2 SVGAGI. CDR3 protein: CASRKRGVLSDTQYF. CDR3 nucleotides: TGTGCCAGCAGGAAGCGGGGGGTGTTGTCAGATACGCAGTATTTT.

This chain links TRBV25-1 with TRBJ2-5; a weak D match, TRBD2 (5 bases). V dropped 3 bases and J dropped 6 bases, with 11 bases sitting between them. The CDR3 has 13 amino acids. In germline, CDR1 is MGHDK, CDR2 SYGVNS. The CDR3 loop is CASSEAGEKTQYF. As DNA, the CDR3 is TGTGCCAGCAGTGAGGCCGGGGAGAAGACCCAGTACTTC.

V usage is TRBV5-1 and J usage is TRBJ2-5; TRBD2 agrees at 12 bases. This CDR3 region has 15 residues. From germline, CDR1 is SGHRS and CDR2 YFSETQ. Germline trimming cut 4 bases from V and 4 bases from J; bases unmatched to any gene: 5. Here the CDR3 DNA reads TGCGCCAGCAGCCCTGGACTAGCGGGGTTAGAGACCCAGTACTTC. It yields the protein CASSPGLAGLETQYF.

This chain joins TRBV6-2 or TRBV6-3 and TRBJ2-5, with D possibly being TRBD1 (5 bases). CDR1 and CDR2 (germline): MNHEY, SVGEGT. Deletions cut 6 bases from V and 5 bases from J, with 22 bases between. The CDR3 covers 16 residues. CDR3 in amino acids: CASSLGTGTSVETQYF. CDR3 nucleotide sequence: TGTGCCAGCAGCCTGGGTACAGGAACCTCGGTGGAGACCCAGTACTTC.

The CDR3 coding sequence is TGTGCCAGCAGTACCTTCGGACAGAACACTGAAGCTTTCTTT. This sequence encodes CASSTFGQNTEAFF. The gene calls are TRBV6-5 and TRBJ1-1, with a tentative D call TRBD1 (5 bases). The CDR3 loop spans 14 amino acids. Germline CDR1 is MNHEY and CDR2 is SVGAGI. The germline V and J ends were trimmed by 5 bases and 1 base, with 11 bases remaining between them.

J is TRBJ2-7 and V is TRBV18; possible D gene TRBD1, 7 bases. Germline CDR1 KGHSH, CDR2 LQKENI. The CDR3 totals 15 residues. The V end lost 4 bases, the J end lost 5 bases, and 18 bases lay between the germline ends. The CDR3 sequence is CASSLPQGGNHEQYF. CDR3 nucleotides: TGTGCCAGCTCACTCCCGCAGGGGGGCAATCACGAGCAGTACTTC. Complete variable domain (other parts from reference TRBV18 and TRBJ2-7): NAGVMQNPRHLVRRRGQEARLRCSPMKGHSHVYWYRQLPEEGLKFMVYLQKENIIDESGMPKERFSAEFPKEGPSILRIQQVVRGDSAAYFCASSLPQGGNHEQYFGPGTRLTVT.